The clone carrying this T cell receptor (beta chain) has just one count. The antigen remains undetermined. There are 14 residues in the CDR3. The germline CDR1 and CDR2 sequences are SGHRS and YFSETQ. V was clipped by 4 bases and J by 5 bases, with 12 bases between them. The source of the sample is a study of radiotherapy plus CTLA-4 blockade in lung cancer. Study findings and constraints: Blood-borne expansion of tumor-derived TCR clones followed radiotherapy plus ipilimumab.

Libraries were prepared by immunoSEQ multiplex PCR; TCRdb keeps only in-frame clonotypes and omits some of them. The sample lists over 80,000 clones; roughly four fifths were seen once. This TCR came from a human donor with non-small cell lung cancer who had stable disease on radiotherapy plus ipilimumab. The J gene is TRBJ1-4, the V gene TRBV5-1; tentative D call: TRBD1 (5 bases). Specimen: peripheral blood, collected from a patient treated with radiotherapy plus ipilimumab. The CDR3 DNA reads TGCGCCAGCAGCCCTGGGACGGGGAATGAAAAACTGTTTTTT. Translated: CASSPGTGNEKLFF.